The clone carrying this TCR beta chain was counted a few times. This specimen comes from a study of T cells in Graves' hyperthyroidism and ophthalmopathy. In the study overall: Peripheral blood was drawn at first diagnosis, prior to all treatment.

Active moderate-to-severe ophthalmopathy, Clinical Activity Score at least 3, NOSPECS at least 4, under 3 months' duration. Fresh peripheral blood, about 9.6 ml, yielded the PBMCs. V lost 4 bases to trimming and J lost 2 bases, with 12 bases between them. Germline values: CDR1 SGHVS, CDR2 FQNEAQ. This CDR3 region has 15 residues. RNA transcripts were the template for amplifying TCR beta CDR3 regions. HTBI primers were the set used in a first-round RT-PCR of the TCR CDR3. Via MiXCR, TCRdb re-called the multiplex PCR reads, giving one row per CDR3 protein. In the table there are 550,000 to 700,000 distinct CDR3 sequences, 14% to 15% of which are singletons.

The chain recombines TRBV7-8 with TRBJ1-5; no definite D call. The sequenced sample consisted of blood. This TCR was recovered from a woman in her forties with Graves' ophthalmopathy. DNA for the CDR3: TGTGCCAGCAGCTATACTGGTTCTGGCAATCAGCCCCAGCATTTT. Translation gives CASSYTGSGNQPQHF. Supplemented by reference TRBV7-8 and TRBJ1-5, the full variable domain reads GAGVSQSPRYKVAKRGQDVALRCDPISGHVSLFWYQQALGQGPEFLTYFQNEAQLDKSGLPSDRFFAERPEGSVSTLKIQRTQQEDSAVYLCASSYTGSGNQPQHFGDGTRLSIL.